Shown below are 5 T cell receptor beta chains from a single sample sequenced in a study of post-analysis software for immune sequencing data. No antigen is known for these receptors. Presence of unique molecular identifiers characterized the TCR beta cDNA libraries. One entry per CDR3 protein results from TCRdb running MiXCR on the PCR reads. The sample comprises hundreds of thousands of distinct CDR3 sequences, 25% to 30% of which are singletons, and 0.56% rests with the top ten. Study results and limitations: Patients had higher frequencies than controls of about five TRBV segments, including TRBV5-6, TRBV5-1 and TRBV20-1.

Sequenced material: blood. Receptors were obtained from a girl aged 5 to 17 with multiple sclerosis.

The J gene is TRBJ2-3, the V gene TRBV28; maybe TRBD1 (5 bases). The CDR3 is made up of 14 amino acids. Germline loops: CDR1 MDHEN, CDR2 SYDVKM. Trimming removed 3 bases at V and 5 bases at J, with 12 bases between. CDR3: CASSFGRVLDTQYF. In DNA, the CDR3 is TGTGCCAGCAGTTTCGGCAGGGTGTTAGATACGCAGTATTTT.

The rearrangement links TRBV5-1 to TRBJ1-1; 7 positions match TRBD1. This CDR3 comprises 15 residues. Looked up from germline, CDR1 is SGHRS and CDR2 is YFSETQ. V shed 4 bases and J 0 bases; nucleotides not matched to a gene: 6. The CDR3 DNA sequence: TGCGCCAGCAGCCCGGGGGGACAGTTGAACACTGAAGCTTTCTTT. It encodes CASSPGGQLNTEAFF.

Comment on this clonotype: This may come from a read error, since a much larger clone is one base off. The V call is TRBV12-3 or TRBV12-4, the J call TRBJ2-3, with D perhaps assigned TRBD1 or TRBD2 (5 bases each). The CDR3 consists of 17 residues. The CDR3 nucleotides read TGTGCCAGCAGTTTCCCCCGGGACGGGACCAACACAGATGCGCAGTATTTT. It is translated as CASSFPRDGTNTDAQYF.

This chain connects TRBV27 to TRBJ2-5, with D perhaps TRBD2 (6 bases). This CDR3 is 13 amino acids long. Trimming stripped 2 bases from V and 5 bases from J, with 9 bases between. Per the germline V gene, CDR1 is MNHEY and CDR2 is SMNVEV (reference sequence). This CDR3 is CASSLGTVETQYF. The CDR3 DNA reads as TGTGCCAGCAGTTTAGGGACTGTGGAGACCCAGTACTTC.

The chain is built from TRBV10-3 and TRBJ2-1; weak D call: TRBD2 (7 bases). The CDR3 is 13 amino acids. Germline values: CDR1 ENHRY, CDR2 SYGVKD. V dropped 6 bases and J dropped 6 bases, with 12 bases sitting between them. This CDR3 reads CAIRGGASNEQFF. The CDR3, as DNA: TGTGCCATCAGAGGGGGGGCTAGCAATGAGCAGTTCTTC.